This record looks at one T cell receptor beta chain sequence and its context. Clones were sequenced by immunoSEQ multiplex PCR, and TCRdb holds only the in-frame ones, with some missing. The table shows under 6,500 clones, with roughly four fifths occurring only once. This entry comes from a study of T cells in tumors after PD-1 blockade. Germline V CDR1 and CDR2: KGHSH, LQKENI. The V end was cut by 3 bases, the J end by 3 bases, with 9 bases between. This CDR3 spans 14 amino acids. Specimen: PBMCs, collected after anti-PD-1 therapy. This sequence joins TRBV18 and TRBJ1-3; D is ambiguous. This receptor was identified in a human donor with advanced basal cell or squamous cell carcinoma (not recorded which). The CDR3 DNA follows: TGTGCCAGCTCACCGAAGGCGGATGGAAACACCATATATTTT. Its translation is CASSPKADGNTIYF.